A selection of T cell receptor beta chains follows, all from one sample in a study of CXCR3-negative and CXCR3-positive naive CD8 T cells. Using the 5' RACE reads, TCRdb records one entry per CDR3 protein without DNA. The table lists about 150,000 distinct CDR3 sequences, with about 0.48% in the top ten. Material: naive CXCR3+ CD8+ T cells from blood. These receptors were collected from a human donor in good health. Some clones in this sample may be carry-over from other donors' samples. The CDR3 runs from the conserved cysteine through the conserved F or W. Each record gives: CDR3 length, V gene, J gene, CDR3 protein.

14	TRBV4-3	TRBJ2-1	CASSQGQGVGEQFF
12	TRBV5-1	TRBJ1-1	CASSTANTEAFF
12	TRBV5-1	TRBJ2-4	CASSLGQGHLLF
16	TRBV12-3/TRBV12-4	TRBJ2-1	CASSPPGLAGVHEQFF
17	TRBV4-1	TRBJ2-7	CASSQLIAGVNRYEQYF
13	TRBV7-7	TRBJ2-1	CASSLAPDDEQFF
15	TRBV6-2/TRBV6-3	TRBJ1-1	CASSYSGKMNTEAFF
13	TRBV7-9	TRBJ1-5	CASSFPGNQPQHF
12	TRBV20-1	TRBJ2-2	CSATYYTGELFF
13	TRBV12-3/TRBV12-4	TRBJ1-5	CASSENSNQPQHF
15	TRBV9	TRBJ1-1	CASSETGAGNTEAFF
17	TRBV10-3	TRBJ2-3	CAISEGPARSGTGTQYF
14	TRBV6-5	TRBJ1-5	CASSAGQGHQPQHF
13	TRBV7-9	TRBJ1-2	CASSDNVADGYTF
15	TRBV11-2	TRBJ2-3	CASSSGTGGLDTQYF
13	TRBV12-3/TRBV12-4	TRBJ1-1	CASSLSKQGRDFF
13	TRBV5-1	TRBJ2-7	CASSLAEGYEQYF
17	TRBV5-4	TRBJ2-5	CASSLAPGAGGQETQYF
15	TRBV3-1	TRBJ1-1	CASSPQFSADTEAFF
14	TRBV5-6	TRBJ2-4	CASSMLRGENIQYF
15	TRBV4-3	TRBJ1-4	CASSQDRPRREKLFF
16	TRBV7-7	TRBJ2-1	CASSFGTSGSGDEQFF
16	TRBV20-1	TRBJ2-1	CSARDLTSGGYNEQFF
15	TRBV28	TRBJ2-1	CASSGDRGRYNEQFF
19	TRBV9	TRBJ2-1	CASSVGETRAGGHFNEQFF
17	TRBV15	TRBJ2-2	CATSSRYLNQGTGELFF
15	TRBV10-3	TRBJ2-2	CAISEDSTNTGELFF
16	TRBV5-1	TRBJ1-2	CASSSEGRNPIYGYTF
14	TRBV7-8	TRBJ2-3	CASSEDLGTDTQYF
15	TRBV6-5	TRBJ2-1	CASRGLAGPSNEQFF
15	TRBV19	TRBJ2-1	CASTPRDRPYNEQFF
15	TRBV27	TRBJ2-1	CASSLGYRSRNEQFF
13	TRBV27	TRBJ2-7	CASSLAMSYEQYF
14	TRBV12-3/TRBV12-4	TRBJ2-1	CASRTGGNYNEQFF
16	TRBV29-1	TRBJ2-7	CSVEERVRGGGYEQYF
14	TRBV19	TRBJ2-7	CASSMAGTGYEQYF
15	TRBV7-8	TRBJ1-1	CASSLRRFGNTEAFF
11	TRBV29-1	TRBJ1-2	CSVPVGGGYTF
12	TRBV10-3	TRBJ2-1	CAIGERGDEQFF
13	TRBV4-1	TRBJ2-7	CASSRDRAIEQYF
11	TRBV6-6	TRBJ1-2	CAIPGEGGYTF
16	TRBV28	TRBJ2-1	CASSPSLAGGIVEPFF
14	TRBV12-3/TRBV12-4	TRBJ2-7	CASSFGARTYEQYF
13	TRBV28	TRBJ2-7	CASSPLGGYEQYF
13	TRBV29-1	TRBJ2-2	CSVELVNTGELFF
18	TRBV12-3/TRBV12-4	TRBJ2-5	CASSRFLLAGGPRETQYF
16	TRBV5-1	TRBJ2-1	CASSSSWGVSYNEQFF
18	TRBV10-3	TRBJ2-1	CAISELNSGESSYNEQFF
14	TRBV15	TRBJ2-7	CATSRTSGNREQYF
14	TRBV4-1	TRBJ1-1	CASSRDSGGTEAFF
16	TRBV29-1	TRBJ2-1	CSVEGGLLSSYNEQFF
15	TRBV20-1	TRBJ2-7	CSAIALQPLTYEQYF
15	TRBV7-9	TRBJ1-5	CASSSGTLLNQPQHF